The 7 T cell receptor beta chains listed next were all sequenced from one sample in a study of CD8 T cells in ankylosing spondylitis. MiXCR, applied by TCRdb to the 5' RACE reads, yields one record per CDR3 protein. The data contain 30,000 to 35,000 distinct CDR3 sequences, less than 40% of them seen just once; the ten biggest clones take up less than 55%. Sequenced: synovial fluid, either unsorted or a sorted T cell fraction (not recorded which). The receptors here all came from a male donor with ankylosing spondylitis.

This chain links TRBV5-1 with TRBJ1-2, with 11 bases matching TRBD1. Germline trimming cut 3 bases from V and 6 bases from J; bases unmatched to any gene: 4. The CDR3 loop spans 14 amino acids. Germline V gives CDR1 SGHRS, CDR2 YFSETQ. The CDR3 is CASSSRTGGNGYTF. For the CDR3, the DNA is TGCGCCAGCAGCTCGCGGACAGGGGGCAATGGCTACACCTTC.

Here the CDR3 reads CSARDSTGGSQPQHF. CDR3 nucleotide sequence: TGCAGTGCTAGGGATTCGACAGGGGGGAGTCAGCCCCAGCATTTT. The chain has TRBV20-1 and TRBJ1-5, with 9 bases aligning to TRBD1. Trimming removed 3 bases from V and 6 bases from J; junction bases left unmatched: 9. This CDR3 region has 15 residues. Germline V gives CDR1 DFQATT, CDR2 SNEGSKA (reference sequence).

This clonotype was counted between two and nine times. V and J are TRBV20-1 and TRBJ1-1; the D is unclear. The V gene's germline CDR1 is DFQATT and CDR2 SNEGSKA (reference sequence). The CDR3 runs 12 residues. V shed 4 bases and J shed 3 bases, with 9 bases lying between them. For the CDR3, the DNA is TGCAGTGCTATCAGAGGTGACACTGAAGCTTTCTTT. Its translation: CSAIRGDTEAFF.

This chain links TRBV29-1 with TRBJ1-2, with a weak D call TRBD1 (5 bases). This CDR3 has 13 amino acids. Germline CDR1 is SQVTM and CDR2 is ANQGSEA. V was cut by 8 bases and J by 8 bases, with 21 bases left in between. The DNA of the CDR3 is TGCAGCCTGTGGGACTTCCAGAGGTCGGGCTACACCTTC. It specifies CSLWDFQRSGYTF. The full variable domain, completed using reference TRBV29-1 and TRBJ1-2, is SAVISQKPSRDICQRGTSLTIQCQVDSQVTMMFWYRQQPGQSLTLIATANQGSEATYESGFVIDKFPISRPNLTFSTLTVSNMSPEDSSIYLCSLWDFQRSGYTFGSGTRLTVV.

The chain links TRBV20-1 to TRBJ1-5; D gene ambiguous. Trimming took off 5 bases at V and 2 bases at J, with 13 bases between the two ends. Germline CDR1 reads DFQATT; CDR2 reads SNEGSKA (reference sequence). The CDR3 consists of 14 residues. For the CDR3, the DNA is TGCAGTGCTCAAGTCGGGAGGGGCAATCAGCCCCAGCATTTT. The encoded protein is CSAQVGRGNQPQHF.

This clonotype has only a few counts. The J gene is TRBJ2-6, the V gene TRBV20-1; no firm D call. Deletions cut 2 bases from V and 4 bases from J, with 3 bases between. Germline assignment: CDR1 DFQATT and CDR2 SNEGSKA (reference sequence). This CDR3 spans 12 amino acids. As DNA, the CDR3 is TGCAGTGCTAGACCGGGGGCCAACGTCCTGACTTTC. Translation gives CSARPGANVLTF.

This clonotype was counted only a few times. V and J are TRBV13 and TRBJ2-5, with TRBD2 matching over 14 bases. The CDR3 runs to 15 residues. With V trimmed by 4 bases and J by 4 bases, 2 bases remained unmatched. Germline V CDR1 and CDR2: PRHDT, FYEKMQ (reference sequence). CDR3 bases: TGTGCCAGCAGCTCAGGGACTAGCGGGAGAGAGACCCAGTACTTC. Translated, it gives CASSSGTSGRETQYF.